The 11 T cell receptor beta chains below were found in one sample sequenced in a study of T cell repertoires in cytomegalovirus infection. The antigens for these receptors are not known. Using its own MiXCR run on the reads, TCRdb lists one record per CDR3 protein. The sample lists approximately 1,000,000 distinct CDR3 sequences, 31% occurring once. The material was cultured CD8+ T cells from PBMCs, obtained from culture after CMV antigen stimulation. The receptors stem from a human donor in good health (CMV status not recorded). Some clones in this sample may be carry-over from other donors' samples.

The CDR3 nucleotides read TGCAGTGTCCGGGACAGGGGAGGAAACATTCAGTACTTC. It yields the protein CSVRDRGGNIQYF. This chain uses TRBV20-1 with TRBJ2-4; 10 bases are shared with TRBD1. The CDR3 extends over 13 amino acids. Germline loops: CDR1 DFQATT, CDR2 SNEGSKA (reference sequence). V lost 7 bases, J lost 6 bases, and 6 bases stayed unmatched.

This clonotype was counted only a few times. The chain has TRBV2 and TRBJ2-1; TRBD1 might be the D (7 bases). Germline values: CDR1 SNHLY, CDR2 FYNNEI. The CDR3 contains 12 residues. Trimming took off 7 bases at V and 10 bases at J, with 14 bases between the two ends. The CDR3 coding sequence is TGTGCCAGCATGACAGGGAGGCTAGAGCAGTTCTTC. The encoded protein is CASMTGRLEQFF.

The J gene is TRBJ1-1, the V gene TRBV6-6; TRBD1 is a possible D gene (5 bases). Germline CDR1 MNHNY, CDR2 SVGAGI (reference sequence). The CDR3 consists of 15 residues. Trimming cost V 1 base and J 6 bases, with 15 bases left between them. The CDR3 region is CASSYLLPQGAEAFF. Written as DNA, the CDR3 is TGTGCCAGCAGTTACTTACTACCCCAGGGCGCTGAAGCTTTCTTT.

As concerns this clonotype: One end of the junction varies from germline; a read error may be responsible. The rearrangement uses TRBV6-6 and TRBJ2-7; either TRBD1 or TRBD2 may fit D (5 bases each). Germline V gene sequence: CDR1 MNHNY, CDR2 SVGAGI (reference sequence). The CDR3 loop spans 14 amino acids. DNA for the CDR3: TGTGTCAGCAGTCCGGGGCAGGGTATTGGCGAGCAGTACTTC. It codes for CVSSPGQGIGEQYF.

This clonotype turned up a few times. The V call is TRBV6-2 or TRBV6-3, the J call TRBJ1-2; a possible D gene is TRBD1 (6 bases). Looked up from germline, CDR1 is MNHEY and CDR2 is SVGEGT. CDR3 length: 15 residues. Between the trimmed V and J ends, which lost 5 bases and 4 bases, there was a span of 17 bases. For the CDR3, the DNA is TGTGCCAGCAGTCCCGACAGGCGGTCAGCCTATGGCTACACCTTC. Protein sequence: CASSPDRRSAYGYTF.

This clonotype was observed at least ten times. V usage is TRBV7-8 and J usage is TRBJ2-2; 10 bases fit TRBD1. CDR1 is SGHVS, CDR2 FQNEAQ, per germline. Germline trimming cut 7 bases from V and 7 bases from J; bases unmatched to any gene: 6. The CDR3 has 14 residues. DNA of the CDR3: TGTGCCAGCATCGACAGGGGGCAACACGGGGAGCTGTTTTTT. This gives the protein CASIDRGQHGELFF.

The chain employs TRBV9 and TRBJ1-2; D unresolved. V was pared by 0 bases and J by 8 bases, with 8 bases between. The CDR3 length is 12 residues. Germline CDR1 reads SGDLS; CDR2 reads YYNGEE. For the CDR3, the DNA is TGTGCCAGCAGCGTAGGAGTTCGGGGCTACACCTTC. Its translation is CASSVGVRGYTF.

The J gene is TRBJ2-6, the V gene TRBV5-4, with 10 bases fitting TRBD1. J gave up 1 base and V 3 bases, and 4 bases lay outside the gene matches. Germline CDR1 reads SGHNT; CDR2 reads YYREEE (reference sequence). The CDR3 contains 17 residues. The CDR3 region has the DNA TGTGCCAGCAGCTCAGACAGGGGGCTGTCTGGGGCCAACGTCCTGACTTTC. Translation gives CASSSDRGLSGANVLTF. Looking up the rest from reference TRBV5-4 and TRBJ2-6 gives the full variable domain: ETGVTQSPTHLIKTRGQQVTLRCSSQSGHNTVSWYQQALGQGPQFIFQYYREEENGRGNFPPRFSGLQFPNYSSELNVNALELDDSALYLCASSSDRGLSGANVLTFGAGSRLTVL.

This chain joins TRBV11-2 and TRBJ2-3, with D possibly matching TRBD1 (5 bases). The germline V gene has CDR1 SGHAT and CDR2 FQNNGV. Trimming shortened V by 5 bases and J by 0 bases, and 12 bases separated the two germline ends. This CDR3 contains 15 residues. In nucleotides, the CDR3 is TGTGCCAGCAGCCGTATACAGGTTAGCACAGATACGCAGTATTTT. Protein sequence: CASSRIQVSTDTQYF.

This chain joins TRBV6-5 and TRBJ2-3; D perhaps matches TRBD1 (7 bases). There are 16 residues in the CDR3. The V and J ends lost 6 bases and 3 bases respectively, with 19 bases between them. The germline V gene has CDR1 MNHEY and CDR2 SVGAGI. CDR3 nucleotide sequence: TGTGCCAGCAGCTCAACGGGCTCAGGGGGGACAGATACGCAGTATTTT. Translation: CASSSTGSGGTDTQYF.

The chain uses TRBV27 and TRBJ2-1; 11 bases fit TRBD2. The V gene end was trimmed by 6 bases and the J gene end by 8 bases; junction bases not matched to a gene: 9. The CDR3 has 15 residues. Germline lookup yields CDR1 MNHEY and CDR2 SMNVEV (reference sequence). The CDR3 nucleotides read TGTGCCAGCAGAGCCGGGACTAGCGGTCTCTATGAGCAGTTCTTC. Protein product: CASRAGTSGLYEQFF.